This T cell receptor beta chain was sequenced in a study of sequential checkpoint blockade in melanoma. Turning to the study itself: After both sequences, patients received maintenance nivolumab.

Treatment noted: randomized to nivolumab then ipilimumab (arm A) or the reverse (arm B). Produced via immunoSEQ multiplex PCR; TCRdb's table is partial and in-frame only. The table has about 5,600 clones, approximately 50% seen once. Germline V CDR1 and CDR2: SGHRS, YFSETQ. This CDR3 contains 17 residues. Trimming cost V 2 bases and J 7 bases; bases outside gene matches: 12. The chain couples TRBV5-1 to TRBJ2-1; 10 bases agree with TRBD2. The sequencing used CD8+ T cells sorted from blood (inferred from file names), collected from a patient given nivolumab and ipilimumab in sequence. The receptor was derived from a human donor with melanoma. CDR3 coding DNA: TGCGCCAGCAGCTTCGAAGCGGGAGGGCCTGGGGGTAATGAGCAGTTCTTC. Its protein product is CASSFEAGGPGGNEQFF.